This section outlines one T cell receptor beta chain sequence together with its context. These data originate in a study of shared clonotypes between healthy human individuals. Sorted-subset replicate PCR reactions were performed with about 200 ng DNA, corresponding to 30,000 to 35,000 T cell genomes. TCRdb's table, derived via immunoSEQ multiplex PCR, lists solely in-frame clones and lacks some. The sample includes roughly 500,000 clones, about 95% of them seen just once. Splitting of CD4+ cells produced CD45RA+ naive and CD45RA-negative memory subsets. V was trimmed by 1 base and J by 1 base, leaving 5 bases between them. CDR1 and CDR2 from the germline V gene are MNHEY and SMNVEV (reference sequence). This CDR3 has 13 amino acids.

The chain recombines TRBV27 with TRBJ2-7; D remains ambiguous. The material sequenced was naive CD4+ T cells sorted from blood. The subset denotes: CD45RA+ positively selected. This TCR derives from a woman in her thirties in good health. The DNA for the CDR3 is TGTGCCAGCAGTTTATACCAATCCTACGAGCAGTACTTC. It specifies CASSLYQSYEQYF.